The 21 T cell receptor beta chains below all came from one sample that was sequenced in a study of blood T cell repertoires in COVID-19. Here immunoSEQ multiplex PCR was the method, and the copy in TCRdb shows in-frame clones only, minus some. The sample lists approximately 190,000 clones, around 86% occurring once. The sample taken for sequencing was PBMCs or T cells enriched from blood (not recorded which). These receptors all stem from a woman aged 40-49 years in a cohort exposed to, infected with or recovered from COVID-19 (not recorded which).

On this clone: Other DNA sequences of this sample code for an identical CDR3. V is TRBV5-1 and J is TRBJ2-7; D might be TRBD1 (6 bases). This CDR3 comprises 12 residues. V was cut by 2 bases and J by 4 bases, with 7 bases left in between. The germline V gene has CDR1 SGHRS and CDR2 YFSETQ. CDR3: CASSFRGYEQYF. CDR3 in DNA: TGCGCCAGCAGCTTCAGGGGATACGAGCAGTACTTC.

The chain uses TRBV7-8 and TRBJ2-3; D might be TRBD2 (6 bases). The length of the CDR3 is 16 residues. Germline V gene sequence: CDR1 SGHVS, CDR2 FQNEAQ. The V and J ends lost 3 bases and 0 bases respectively, with 13 bases between them. The CDR3 DNA is TGTGCCAGCAGCTTTTCCCGGGGGTTTAGCACAGATACGCAGTATTTT. Translated, it gives CASSFSRGFSTDTQYF. The variable domain in full, completed from reference TRBV7-8 and TRBJ2-3, reads GAGVSQSPRYKVAKRGQDVALRCDPISGHVSLFWYQQALGQGPEFLTYFQNEAQLDKSGLPSDRFFAERPEGSVSTLKIQRTQQEDSAVYLCASSFSRGFSTDTQYFGPGTRLTVL.

This chain uses TRBV28 with TRBJ1-1; 11 nucleotides match TRBD1. V was clipped by 5 bases and J by 5 bases; unmatched bases: 4. In germline, CDR1 is MDHEN, CDR2 SYDVKM. CDR3 size: 14 residues. Here the CDR3 reads CASSMGQGGTEAFF. The CDR3 DNA reads as TGTGCCAGCAGTATGGGACAGGGGGGTACTGAAGCTTTCTTT. The full variable domain, rest sourced from reference TRBV28 and TRBJ1-1, is DVKVTQSSRYLVKRTGEKVFLECVQDMDHENMFWYRQDPGLGLRLIYFSYDVKMKEKGDIPEGYSVSREKKERFSLILESASTNQTSMYLCASSMGQGGTEAFFGQGTRLTVV.

This clone has just one count. The rearrangement joins TRBV6-5 to TRBJ1-1; D may be TRBD1 (5 bases). This CDR3 comprises 15 residues. V dropped 0 bases and J dropped 3 bases, with 11 bases sitting between them. Germline V gives CDR1 MNHEY, CDR2 SVGAGI. The CDR3 spells CASSYSPGPYTEAFF. CDR3 DNA sequence: TGTGCCAGCAGTTACTCGCCAGGGCCCTACACTGAAGCTTTCTTT.

V and J are TRBV6-2 or TRBV6-3 and TRBJ2-7, with a tentative D call TRBD2 (6 bases). CDR3 length equals 15 residues. Trimming stripped 4 bases from V and 3 bases from J, with 16 bases between. CDR1 and CDR2 (germline): MNHEY, SVGEGT. The CDR3 nucleotides read TGTGCCAGCAGTTTTTCCCGGGACTTAAACTACGAGCAGTACTTC. Translated, it gives CASSFSRDLNYEQYF.

The V gene is TRBV27, the J gene TRBJ2-2; 16 bases match TRBD2. Per the germline V gene, CDR1 is MNHEY and CDR2 is SMNVEV (reference sequence). Trimming took 3 bases from V and 6 from J; bases not matched to a gene: 7. This CDR3 has 18 residues. This CDR3 is CASSLGLAGGPRPGELFF. The CDR3 DNA sequence: TGTGCCAGCAGTTTGGGACTAGCGGGAGGGCCTCGGCCCGGGGAGCTGTTTTTT.

The gene calls are TRBV5-8 and TRBJ1-1; 7 bases agree with TRBD1. Germline assignment: CDR1 SGHTS and CDR2 YDEGEE. Trimming at V came to 2 bases and at J to 1 base, leaving 2 bases not matched to a gene. This CDR3 contains 14 residues. CDR3 coding DNA: TGTGCCAGCAGCTTCCAGGGGGGGAACACTGAAGCTTTCTTT. Its protein is CASSFQGGNTEAFF.

This clone was detected only once. The gene calls are TRBV11-2 and TRBJ1-6; D is undetermined. The CDR3 has 13 residues. CDR1 is SGHAT and CDR2 is FQNNGV in the germline V gene. The ends were cut back, 1 base at V and 13 bases at J, with 11 bases in the middle. CDR3 protein: CASSLAIGSPLHF. The CDR3 DNA sequence: TGTGCCAGCAGCTTAGCAATCGGGTCCCCCCTCCACTTT.

The chain joins TRBV4-2 to TRBJ1-4; 9 nucleotides line up with TRBD1. The CDR3 extends over 16 amino acids. Germline lookup yields CDR1 LGHNA and CDR2 YNFKEQ. With V trimmed by 0 bases and J by 4 bases, 3 bases remained unmatched. This CDR3 is CASSQESGQGNEKLFF. Here the CDR3 DNA reads TGTGCCAGCAGCCAAGAGTCGGGACAGGGTAATGAAAAACTGTTTTTT.

The gene calls are TRBV27 and TRBJ1-2, with no clear D. The length of the CDR3 is 12 residues. V was cut by 4 bases and J by 6 bases, with 9 bases left in between. The germline V gene encodes CDR1 MNHEY and CDR2 SMNVEV (reference sequence). CDR3 loop: CASSSRRDGYTF. The DNA of the CDR3 is TGTGCCAGCAGTTCCCGTCGCGATGGCTACACCTTC.

This chain uses TRBV5-6 with TRBJ2-5, with 8 bases lining up with TRBD1. CDR1 and CDR2 from the germline V gene are SGHDT and YYEEEE. The length of the CDR3 is 14 residues. The ends lost 6 bases at V and 4 bases at J; junction bases unmatched: 8. CDR3 sequence reads: CASKWTGLVETQYF. DNA of the CDR3: TGTGCCAGCAAGTGGACAGGGTTGGTAGAGACCCAGTACTTC.

The rearrangement uses TRBV7-9 and TRBJ1-3; no definite D call. Germline V CDR1 and CDR2: SEHNR, FQNEAQ (reference sequence). This CDR3 has 15 amino acids. Deletions cut 3 bases from V and 1 base from J, with 10 bases between. This CDR3 is CASSFWVRSGNTIYF. Here the CDR3 DNA reads TGTGCCAGCAGCTTCTGGGTCAGGTCTGGAAACACCATATATTTT.

V gene TRBV3-1 (or the pseudogene TRBV3-2) combines with J gene TRBJ2-2, with 7 nucleotides matching TRBD2. Per the germline V gene, CDR1 is LGHDT and CDR2 is YNNKEL (reference sequence). CDR3 length: 17 residues. V was pared by 3 bases and J by 1 base, with 8 bases of the junction left unmatched. In DNA form, the CDR3 reads TGTGCCAGCAGCCATAAGGGCGGGGGTCAGAACACCGGGGAGCTGTTTTTT. This sequence encodes CASSHKGGGQNTGELFF.

This chain joins TRBV2 and TRBJ2-7, with D perhaps matching TRBD2 (5 bases). Between the trimmed V and J ends, which lost 8 bases and 5 bases, there was a span of 19 bases. Germline assignment: CDR1 SNHLY and CDR2 FYNNEI. This CDR3 spans 14 amino acids. The chain's CDR3 is CASVLGTRIHEQYF. Here the CDR3 DNA reads TGTGCCAGCGTTCTTGGCACTAGGATCCACGAGCAGTACTTC.

This chain uses TRBV5-1 with TRBJ1-1; 9 bases fit TRBD1. J gave up 1 base and V 2 bases, and 3 bases lay outside the gene matches. CDR1 is SGHRS, CDR2 YFSETQ, per germline. The CDR3 is made up of 15 amino acids. The CDR3 DNA follows: TGCGCCAGCAGCTTCACAGGGGGCAAGAACACTGAAGCTTTCTTT. Encoded protein: CASSFTGGKNTEAFF.

The rearrangement links TRBV29-1 to TRBJ2-7, with TRBD1 matching 11 bases. Germline assignment: CDR1 SQVTM and CDR2 ANQGSEA. V lost 1 base, J lost 2 bases, and 4 bases stayed unmatched. The CDR3 length is 15 residues. Here the CDR3 reads CSVEGRGQGAYEQYF. The CDR3 nucleotides are TGCAGCGTTGAAGGTCGGGGACAGGGGGCCTACGAGCAGTACTTC.

This sequence joins TRBV4-1 and TRBJ1-2, with D uncertain. CDR3 length: 15 amino acids. Between the trimmed V and J ends, which lost 1 base and 4 bases, there was a span of 13 bases. Per germline, CDR1 MGHRA and CDR2 YSYEKL. The CDR3 bases are TGCGCCAGCAGCCAAGCGTTGGGAGGCCTCTATGGCTACACCTTC. This gives the protein CASSQALGGLYGYTF.

The CDR3 sequence is CASSLGTGLGEQYF. The DNA for the CDR3 is TGTGCCAGCAGCTTGGGGACAGGGTTGGGAGAGCAGTACTTC. V is TRBV5-6 and J is TRBJ2-7; 8 bases align to TRBD1. Unmatched junction bases numbered 6, after V lost 0 bases and J lost 7 bases. This CDR3 has 14 residues. Germline assignment: CDR1 SGHDT and CDR2 YYEEEE.

This sequence joins TRBV6-6 and TRBJ1-4; 8 bases line up with TRBD1. The CDR3 extends over 14 amino acids. Germline V gene data show CDR1 as MNHNY and CDR2 as SVGAGI (reference sequence). Trimming removed 5 bases from V and 7 bases from J; junction bases left unmatched: 6. The CDR3 is CASSQYGTGEKLFF. The CDR3 DNA reads TGTGCCAGCAGTCAATACGGGACAGGTGAAAAACTGTTTTTT.

The chain uses TRBV6-5 and TRBJ1-5; D is perhaps TRBD1 (6 bases). CDR3 length: 15 residues. The ends were cut back, 6 bases at V and 9 bases at J, with 21 bases in the middle. CDR1 is MNHEY and CDR2 is SVGAGI in the germline V gene. For the CDR3, the DNA is TGTGCCAGCAGGAGGACAGTACCCCGGGAGGGGCCCCAGCATTTT. Its translation: CASRRTVPREGPQHF.

The CDR3 loop reads CASSERLGGTGRGNTIYF. CDR3 sequence (DNA): TGTGCCAGCAGTGAACGATTGGGGGGAACGGGAAGGGGAAACACCATATATTTT. J is TRBJ1-3 and V is TRBV25-1; D possibly corresponds to TRBD1 (5 bases). V dropped 2 bases and J dropped 4 bases, with 21 bases sitting between them. In germline, CDR1 is MGHDK, CDR2 SYGVNS. The CDR3 has 18 residues.